This TCR beta chain stems from a study of cytomegalovirus exposure and HLA in healthy donors. Whole-study context: Of the donors genotyped, 300 to 500 in all, 65% to 90% fell in the Caucasian-associated ancestry cluster. General study points: Owing to their indistinguishability, certain V segments, notably TRBV6-2 and TRBV6-3, were excluded. Several of the most significant clusters were apparently associated with common viral pathogens in a later analysis.

As concerns this clone: Its cognate antigen is unknown.

Use of 60 Vbeta and 13 Jbeta primers characterized the PCR. Assay used: immunoSEQ multiplex PCR; TCRdb lists only in-frame clones, some missing. The listing contains about 41,000 clones. Germline V gene data show CDR1 as MGHRA and CDR2 as YSYEKL. This CDR3 spans 13 amino acids. The V and J ends lost 3 bases and 6 bases respectively, with 9 bases between them. Among the donors, all were healthy bone marrow donors. The TCR was taken from a man aged 25-45 years in good health and CMV-seronegative. The rearrangement uses TRBV4-1 and TRBJ1-5; perhaps TRBD1 as D (5 bases). What was sequenced was PBMCs. DNA for the CDR3: TGCGCCAGCAGCCAGGCAGGGCCTCAGCCCCAGCATTTT. Protein sequence: CASSQAGPQPQHF.